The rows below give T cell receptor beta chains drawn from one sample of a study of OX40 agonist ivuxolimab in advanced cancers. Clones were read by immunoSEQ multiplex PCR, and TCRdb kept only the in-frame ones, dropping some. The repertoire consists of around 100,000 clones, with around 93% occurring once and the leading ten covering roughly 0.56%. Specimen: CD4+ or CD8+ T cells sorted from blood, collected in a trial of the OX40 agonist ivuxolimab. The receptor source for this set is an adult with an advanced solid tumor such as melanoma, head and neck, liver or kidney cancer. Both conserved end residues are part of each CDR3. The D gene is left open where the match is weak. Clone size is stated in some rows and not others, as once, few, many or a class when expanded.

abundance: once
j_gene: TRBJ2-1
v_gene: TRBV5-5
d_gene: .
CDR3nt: TGTGCCAGCAGCTTGGCCCAGGTCGATGAGCAGTTCTTC
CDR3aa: CASSLAQVDEQFF

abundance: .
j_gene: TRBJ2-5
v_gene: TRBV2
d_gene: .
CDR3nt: TGTGGGAGCGGAGGGCTGGACCAAGAGACCCAGTACTTC
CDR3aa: CGSGGLDQETQYF

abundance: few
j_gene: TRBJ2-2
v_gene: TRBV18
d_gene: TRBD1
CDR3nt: TGTGCCAGCTCACTGTCCGTGACAGGGGGTGCCGGGGAGCTGTTTTTT
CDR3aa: CASSLSVTGGAGELFF

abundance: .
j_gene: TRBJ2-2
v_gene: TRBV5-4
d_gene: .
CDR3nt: TGTGCCAGCAGCTTGAAGGGACTTTCACTAGCAACCGGGGAGCTGTTTTTT
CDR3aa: CASSLKGLSLATGELFF

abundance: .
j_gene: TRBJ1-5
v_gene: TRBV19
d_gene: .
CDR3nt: TGTGCCAGTAGTATTAGGGGTCGGCATCAGCCCCAGCATTTT
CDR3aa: CASSIRGRHQPQHF

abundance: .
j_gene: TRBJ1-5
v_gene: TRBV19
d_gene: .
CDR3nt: TGTGCCAGTAGTATCACAGGAAACAATCAGCCCCAGCATTTT
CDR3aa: CASSITGNNQPQHF

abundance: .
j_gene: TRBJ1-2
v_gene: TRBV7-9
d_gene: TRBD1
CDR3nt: TGTGCCAGCAGCTTGACAGGGAATGGCTACACCTTC
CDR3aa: CASSLTGNGYTF

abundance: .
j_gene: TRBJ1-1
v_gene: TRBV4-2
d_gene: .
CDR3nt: TGTGCCAGCAGCACCCGGGAGATGAACACTGAAGCTTTCTTT
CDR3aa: CASSTREMNTEAFF

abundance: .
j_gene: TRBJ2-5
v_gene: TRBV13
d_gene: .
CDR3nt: TGTGCCAGCAGCCCACAGGAACAAGAGACCCAGTACTTC
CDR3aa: CASSPQEQETQYF

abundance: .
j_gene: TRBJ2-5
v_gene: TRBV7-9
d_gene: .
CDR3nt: TGTGCCAGCAGCTTTAAGGGGATAGAGACCCAGTACTTC
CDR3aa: CASSFKGIETQYF

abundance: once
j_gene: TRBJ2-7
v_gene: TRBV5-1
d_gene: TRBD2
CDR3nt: TGCGCCAGCAGCACGGGGACTAGCGGGGCCTACGAGCAGTACTTC
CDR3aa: CASSTGTSGAYEQYF

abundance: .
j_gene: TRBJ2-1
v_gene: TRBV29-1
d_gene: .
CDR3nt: TGCAGCGTTCCCTCTAGAATCCCCTACAATGAGCAGTTCTTC
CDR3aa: CSVPSRIPYNEQFF

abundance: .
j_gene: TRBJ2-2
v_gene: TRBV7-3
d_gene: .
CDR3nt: TGTGCCAGCAGAAAAGGATCTAGGGACACCGGGGAGCTGTTTTTT
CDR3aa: CASRKGSRDTGELFF

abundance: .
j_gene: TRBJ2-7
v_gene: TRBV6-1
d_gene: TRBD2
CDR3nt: TGTGCCAGCAGTGAAGTGAAACTAGCGGGATCCTACGAGCAGTACTTC
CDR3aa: CASSEVKLAGSYEQYF

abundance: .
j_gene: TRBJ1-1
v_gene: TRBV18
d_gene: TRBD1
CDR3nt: TGTGCCAGCTCGTATGTAACAGGGGGTAATGAAGCTTTCTTT
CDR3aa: CASSYVTGGNEAFF

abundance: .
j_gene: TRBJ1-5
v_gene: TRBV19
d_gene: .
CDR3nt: TGTGCCAGTAGTCCTAGGATAGATAGCAATCAGCCCCAGCATTTT
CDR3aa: CASSPRIDSNQPQHF

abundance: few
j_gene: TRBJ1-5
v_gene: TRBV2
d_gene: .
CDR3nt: TGTGCCAGCGGGCGGATTGGTGGAGTCAATCAGCCCCAGCATTTT
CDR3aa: CASGRIGGVNQPQHF

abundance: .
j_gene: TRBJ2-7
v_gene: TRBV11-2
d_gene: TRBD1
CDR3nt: TGTGCCAGCAGCCTAATGACAGGGGCCTACGAGCAGTACTTC
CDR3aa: CASSLMTGAYEQYF

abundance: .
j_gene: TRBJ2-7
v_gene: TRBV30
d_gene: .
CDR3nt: TGTGCCTGGAGTGTACAGGTTTCCTACGAGCAGTACTTC
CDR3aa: CAWSVQVSYEQYF

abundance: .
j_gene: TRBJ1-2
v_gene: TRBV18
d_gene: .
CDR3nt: TGTGCCAGCTCACCATCCCCTGGGGGCGCGAACTATGGCTACACCTTC
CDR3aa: CASSPSPGGANYGYTF

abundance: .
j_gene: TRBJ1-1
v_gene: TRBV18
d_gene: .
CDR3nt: TGTGCCAGCTCACCAATTACGGGGAACACTGAAGCTTTCTTT
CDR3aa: CASSPITGNTEAFF

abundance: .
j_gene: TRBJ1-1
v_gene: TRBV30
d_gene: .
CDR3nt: TGTGCCTGGAGTGCGAATCCAGGGAGGACTGAAGCTTTCTTT
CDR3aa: CAWSANPGRTEAFF

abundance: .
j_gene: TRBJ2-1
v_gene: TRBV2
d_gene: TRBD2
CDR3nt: TGTGCCAGCAGCACCGGGACTAGCGCCAATGAGCAGTTCTTC
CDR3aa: CASSTGTSANEQFF

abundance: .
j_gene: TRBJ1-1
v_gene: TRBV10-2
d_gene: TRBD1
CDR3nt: TGCGCCAGGGCACAGGGGGCAAACACTGAAGCTTTCTTT
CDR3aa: CARAQGANTEAFF

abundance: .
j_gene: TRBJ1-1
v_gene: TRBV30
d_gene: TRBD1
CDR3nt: TGTGCCTGGAGTAGCCGGGACAGACAGAACACTGAAGCTTTCTTT
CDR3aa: CAWSSRDRQNTEAFF

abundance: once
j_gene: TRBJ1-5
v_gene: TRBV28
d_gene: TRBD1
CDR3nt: TGTGCCAGCAGGGAATCGGACAGGGAGGTACATTTT
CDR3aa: CASRESDREVHF

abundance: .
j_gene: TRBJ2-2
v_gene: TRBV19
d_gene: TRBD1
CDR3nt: TGTGCCAGTAAGGTCGGGGACAGGGGGCTCACCGGGGAGCTGTTTTTT
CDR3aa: CASKVGDRGLTGELFF

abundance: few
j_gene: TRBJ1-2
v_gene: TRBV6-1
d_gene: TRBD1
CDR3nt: TGTGCCAGCCTGGACAGGTCTAACTATGGCTACACCTTC
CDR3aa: CASLDRSNYGYTF

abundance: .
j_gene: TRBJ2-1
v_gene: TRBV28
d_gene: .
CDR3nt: TGTGCCAGCATCCCTCCCCCCCCGGGAGTCAATGAGCAGTTCTTC
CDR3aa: CASIPPPPGVNEQFF

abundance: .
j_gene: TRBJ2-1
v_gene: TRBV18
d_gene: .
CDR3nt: TGTGCCAGCTCACCAGGTCGGTCCAGCGATGAGCAGTTCTTC
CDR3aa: CASSPGRSSDEQFF

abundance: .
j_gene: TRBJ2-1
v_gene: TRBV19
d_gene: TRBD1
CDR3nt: TGTGCCAGTTCCCCAGGGGGTCGCGGATGGGAGCAGTTCTTC
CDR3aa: CASSPGGRGWEQFF